Reported below is one T cell receptor (beta chain). These data come from a study of blood T cell repertoires in COVID-19. The overall study: Samples came from the United States, Italy and Spain, spanning acute and convalescent COVID-19. PBMCs, B-cell-depleted T cells, or T cells provided the cDNA or gDNA that made up the material.

The germline V gene has CDR1 SGHNT and CDR2 YENEEA. This CDR3 region has 19 residues. V shed 5 bases and J 2 bases; nucleotides not matched to a gene: 21. Per the authors' pipeline: Using reference gene primer amplification, nucleated cell counts were estimated. Sequencing was performed with immunoSEQ multiplex PCR; in TCRdb, only in-frame clones are kept and a portion is missing. V and J calls and clone size are copied from that table; D and trimming were computed from the DNA. The sample yields approximately 90,000 clones, roughly 88% seen once. The sequence was collected from a human donor in a cohort sampled during active COVID-19. Sequencing was carried out using peripheral blood. The rearrangement joins TRBV11-3 to TRBJ2-7; 7 positions match TRBD1. The CDR3 region has the DNA TGTGCCAGCAGCACTACCGACCCGACAGGGCAACCCCCAGCCTACGAGCAGTACTTC. Translating it yields CASSTTDPTGQPPAYEQYF.